Below, 4 T cell receptor beta chains from the same sample are listed, as sequenced in a study of blood T cell repertoires in COVID-19. This table comes from immunoSEQ multiplex PCR, and its TCRdb copy is limited to in-frame clones, with some not included. This sample has some 320,000 clones; around 87% occur once, and the top ten carry about 5%. Material: PBMCs or T cells enriched from blood (not recorded which). The receptors shown here come from a woman aged 25 to 45 who had recovered from COVID-19.

The chain links TRBV12-5 to TRBJ1-3; 9 nucleotides line up with TRBD1. Trimming at V came to 5 bases and at J to 4 bases, leaving 9 bases not matched to a gene. In germline, CDR1 is LGHNT, CDR2 FRNRAP. The CDR3 loop spans 16 amino acids. The CDR3 DNA is TGTGCTAGTGGTCTCCGGTACAGGGGGCCGGGAAACACCATATATTTT. This translates into CASGLRYRGPGNTIYF.

The rearrangement joins TRBV10-1 to TRBJ2-5, with D perhaps matching TRBD1 (7 bases). The CDR3 loop spans 13 amino acids. Germline V lookup: CDR1 WNHNN, CDR2 SYGVQD (reference sequence). V was clipped by 6 bases and J by 5 bases, with 13 bases between them. DNA of the CDR3: TGCGCCAGCAGCCCAGGGGGGTTCGAGACCCAGTACTTC. Its translation is CASSPGGFETQYF.

The count of this clone is one. The chain has TRBV2 and TRBJ1-1; 9 bases match TRBD1. The length of the CDR3 is 14 residues. Germline-derived CDR1 and CDR2 are SNHLY and FYNNEI. The ends lost 6 bases at V and 1 base at J; junction bases unmatched: 3. The CDR3 sequence is CASRSGQGNTEAFF. CDR3 in DNA: TGTGCCAGCAGGTCGGGACAGGGGAACACTGAAGCTTTCTTT.

The V gene is TRBV18, the J gene TRBJ1-2, with 8 bases identical to TRBD1. The CDR3 loop spans 16 amino acids. Trimming at V came to 2 bases and at J to 8 bases, leaving 13 bases not matched to a gene. Germline CDR1 reads KGHSH; CDR2 reads LQKENI. This chain's CDR3 is CASSPIINLDRDGYTF. The CDR3 nucleotides read TGTGCCAGCTCACCAATTATAAACTTGGACAGGGACGGCTACACCTTC.